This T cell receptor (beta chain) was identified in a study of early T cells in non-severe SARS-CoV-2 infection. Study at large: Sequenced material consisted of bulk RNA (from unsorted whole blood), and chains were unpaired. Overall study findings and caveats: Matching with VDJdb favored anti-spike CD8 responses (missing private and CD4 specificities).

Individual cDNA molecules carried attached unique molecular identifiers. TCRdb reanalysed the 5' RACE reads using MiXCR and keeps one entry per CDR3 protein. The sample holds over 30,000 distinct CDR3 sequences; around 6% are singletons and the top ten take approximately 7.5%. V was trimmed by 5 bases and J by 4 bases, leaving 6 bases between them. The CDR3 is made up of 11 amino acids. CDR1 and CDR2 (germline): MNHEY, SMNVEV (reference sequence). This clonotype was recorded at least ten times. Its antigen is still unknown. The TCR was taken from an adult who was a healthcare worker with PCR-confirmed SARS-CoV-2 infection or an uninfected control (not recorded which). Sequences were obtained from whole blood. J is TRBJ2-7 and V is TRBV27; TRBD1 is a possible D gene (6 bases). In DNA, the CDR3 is TGTGCCAGCAGTGGACAGTACGAGCAGTACTTC. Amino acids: CASSGQYEQYF.